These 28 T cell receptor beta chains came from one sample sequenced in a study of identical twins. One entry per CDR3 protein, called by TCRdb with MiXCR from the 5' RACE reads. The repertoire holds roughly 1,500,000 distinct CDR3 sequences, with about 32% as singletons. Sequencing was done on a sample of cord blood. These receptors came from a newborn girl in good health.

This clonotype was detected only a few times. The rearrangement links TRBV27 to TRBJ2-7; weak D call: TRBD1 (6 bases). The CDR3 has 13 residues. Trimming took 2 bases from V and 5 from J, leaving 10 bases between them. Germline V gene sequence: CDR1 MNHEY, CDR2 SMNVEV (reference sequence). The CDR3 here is CASSLNRVHEQYF. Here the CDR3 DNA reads TGTGCCAGCAGTTTAAACAGGGTCCACGAGCAGTACTTC.

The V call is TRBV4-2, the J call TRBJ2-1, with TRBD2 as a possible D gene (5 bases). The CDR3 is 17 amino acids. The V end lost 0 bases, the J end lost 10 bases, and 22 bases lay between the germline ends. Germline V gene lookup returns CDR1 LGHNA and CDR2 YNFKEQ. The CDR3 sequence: CASSQDSSRSGTYEQFF. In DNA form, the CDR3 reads TGTGCCAGCAGCCAAGATAGCTCTAGGAGCGGCACCTACGAGCAGTTCTTC.

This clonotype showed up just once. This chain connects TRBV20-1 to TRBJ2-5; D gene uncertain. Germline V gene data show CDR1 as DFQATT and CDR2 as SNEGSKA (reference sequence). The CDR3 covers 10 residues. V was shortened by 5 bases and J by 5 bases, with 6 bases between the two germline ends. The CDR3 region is CSAGHETQYF. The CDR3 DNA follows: TGCAGTGCTGGTCACGAGACCCAGTACTTC.

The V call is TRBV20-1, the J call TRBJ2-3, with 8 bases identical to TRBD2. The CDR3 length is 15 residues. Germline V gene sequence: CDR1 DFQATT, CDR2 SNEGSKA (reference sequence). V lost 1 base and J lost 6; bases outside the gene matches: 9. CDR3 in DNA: TGCAGTGCTAGAGTAATACGGGAGGGCCGGGATACGCAGTATTTT. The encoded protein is CSARVIREGRDTQYF.

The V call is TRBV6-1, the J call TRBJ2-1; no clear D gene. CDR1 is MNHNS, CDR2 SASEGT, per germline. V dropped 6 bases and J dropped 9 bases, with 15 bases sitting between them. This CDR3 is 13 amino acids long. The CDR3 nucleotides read TGTGCCAGCAGCCGGGTTTTGTACGGTGAGCAGTTCTTC. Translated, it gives CASSRVLYGEQFF.

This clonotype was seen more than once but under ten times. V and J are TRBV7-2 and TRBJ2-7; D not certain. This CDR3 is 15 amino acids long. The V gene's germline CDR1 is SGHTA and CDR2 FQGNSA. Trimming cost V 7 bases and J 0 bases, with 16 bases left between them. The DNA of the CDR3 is TGTGCCAGCATGTGGGTTGGTGGTAGCTCCTACGAGCAGTACTTC. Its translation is CASMWVGGSSYEQYF.

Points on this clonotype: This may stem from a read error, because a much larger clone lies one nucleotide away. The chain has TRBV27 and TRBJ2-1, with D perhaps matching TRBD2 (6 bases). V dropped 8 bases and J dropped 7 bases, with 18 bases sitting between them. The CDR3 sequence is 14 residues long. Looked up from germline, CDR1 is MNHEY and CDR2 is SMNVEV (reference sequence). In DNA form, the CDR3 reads TGTGCCAGCGGCGGCGGGGTGACCTCAAATGAGCAGTTCTTC. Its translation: CASGGGVTSNEQFF.

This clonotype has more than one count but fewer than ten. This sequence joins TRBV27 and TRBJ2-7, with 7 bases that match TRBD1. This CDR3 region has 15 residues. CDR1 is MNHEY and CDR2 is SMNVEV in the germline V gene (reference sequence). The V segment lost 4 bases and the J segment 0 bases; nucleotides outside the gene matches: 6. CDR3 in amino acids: CASSSGRTGSYEQYF. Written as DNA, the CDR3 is TGTGCCAGCAGTTCCGGCCGGACAGGCTCCTACGAGCAGTACTTC.

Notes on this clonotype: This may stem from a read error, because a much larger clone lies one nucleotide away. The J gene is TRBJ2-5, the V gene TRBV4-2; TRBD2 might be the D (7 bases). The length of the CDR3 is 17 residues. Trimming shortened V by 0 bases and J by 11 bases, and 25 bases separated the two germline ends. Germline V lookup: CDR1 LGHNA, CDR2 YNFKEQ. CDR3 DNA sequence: TGTGCCAGCAGCCAAGATTCGCGGGGGCCCTCCTACAATGAGCAGTACTTC. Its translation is CASSQDSRGPSYNEQYF.

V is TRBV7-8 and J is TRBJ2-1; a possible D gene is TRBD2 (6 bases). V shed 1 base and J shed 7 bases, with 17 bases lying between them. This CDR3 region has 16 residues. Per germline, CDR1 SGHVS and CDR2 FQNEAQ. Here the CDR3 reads CASSLERDSRMNEQFF. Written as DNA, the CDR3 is TGTGCCAGCAGCTTAGAAAGGGACTCTCGGATGAATGAGCAGTTCTTC.

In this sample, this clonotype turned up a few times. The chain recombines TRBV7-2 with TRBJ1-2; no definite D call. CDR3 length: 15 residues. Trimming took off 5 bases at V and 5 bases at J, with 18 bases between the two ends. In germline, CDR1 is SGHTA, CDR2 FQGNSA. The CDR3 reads CASSHWLWQRYGYTF. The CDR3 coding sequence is TGTGCCAGCAGCCATTGGTTGTGGCAGCGTTATGGCTACACCTTC.

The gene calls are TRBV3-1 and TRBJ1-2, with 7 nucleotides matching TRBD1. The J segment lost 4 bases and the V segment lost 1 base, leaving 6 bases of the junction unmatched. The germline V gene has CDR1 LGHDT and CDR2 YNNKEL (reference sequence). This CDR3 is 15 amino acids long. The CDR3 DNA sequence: TGTGCCAGCAGCCAAGCGGCGGGACAGTCCTATGGCTACACCTTC. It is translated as CASSQAAGQSYGYTF.

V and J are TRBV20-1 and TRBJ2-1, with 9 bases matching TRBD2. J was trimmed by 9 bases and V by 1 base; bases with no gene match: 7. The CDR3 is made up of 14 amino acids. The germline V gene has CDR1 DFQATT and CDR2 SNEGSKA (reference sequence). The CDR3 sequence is CSARGGLALGEQFF. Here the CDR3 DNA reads TGCAGTGCTAGAGGGGGACTAGCTTTAGGTGAGCAGTTCTTC.

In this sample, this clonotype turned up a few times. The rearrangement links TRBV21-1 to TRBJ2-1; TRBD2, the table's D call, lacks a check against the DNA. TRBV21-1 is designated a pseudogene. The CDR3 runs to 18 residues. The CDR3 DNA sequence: TGTGCCAGCAGCAAAGAGGGCCCAGGACTAGCGGCTTACAATGAGCAGTTCTTC. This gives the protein CASSKEGPGLAAYNEQFF.

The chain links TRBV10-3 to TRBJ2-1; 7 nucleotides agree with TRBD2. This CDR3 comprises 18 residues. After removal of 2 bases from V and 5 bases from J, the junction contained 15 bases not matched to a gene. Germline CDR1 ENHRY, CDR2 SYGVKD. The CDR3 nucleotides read TGTGCCATCAGTGAGCTGACCTGGGGAGCGGGGCTAAACAATGAGCAGTTCTTC. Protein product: CAISELTWGAGLNNEQFF.

The DNA for the CDR3 is TGTGCCAGCATGAGGATGGTAGCGGGAGTCCATGAGCAGTTCTTC. Translating it yields CASMRMVAGVHEQFF. The chain recombines TRBV28 with TRBJ2-1; 9 positions agree with TRBD2. Germline CDR1 reads MDHEN; CDR2 reads SYDVKM. The CDR3 has 15 residues. With 7 bases clipped from V and 8 bases from J, the junction kept 12 bases outside the gene matches. The variable domain in full, with the rest retrieved from reference TRBV28 and TRBJ2-1, is DVKVTQSSRYLVKRTGEKVFLECVQDMDHENMFWYRQDPGLGLRLIYFSYDVKMKEKGDIPEGYSVSREKKERFSLILESASTNQTSMYLCASMRMVAGVHEQFFGPGTRLTVL.

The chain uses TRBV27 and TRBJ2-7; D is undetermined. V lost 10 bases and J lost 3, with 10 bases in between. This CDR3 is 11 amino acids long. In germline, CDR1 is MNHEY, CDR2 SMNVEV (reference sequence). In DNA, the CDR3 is TGTGCCACCCACTGGGGCTACGAGCAGTACTTC. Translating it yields CATHWGYEQYF.

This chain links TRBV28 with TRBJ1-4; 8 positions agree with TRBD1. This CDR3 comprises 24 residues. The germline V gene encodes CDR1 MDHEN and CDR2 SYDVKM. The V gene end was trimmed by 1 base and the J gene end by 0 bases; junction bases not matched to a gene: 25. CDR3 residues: CASSLYATATETRQGRSTNEKLFF. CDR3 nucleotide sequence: TGTGCCAGCAGTTTATACGCGACGGCGACAGAAACCCGACAGGGGAGGTCAACTAATGAAAAACTGTTTTTT.

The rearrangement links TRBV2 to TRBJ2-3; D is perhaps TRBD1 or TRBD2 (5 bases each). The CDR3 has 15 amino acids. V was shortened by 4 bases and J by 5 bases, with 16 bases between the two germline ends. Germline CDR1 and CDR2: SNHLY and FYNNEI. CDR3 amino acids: CASSVWVGTGDTQYF. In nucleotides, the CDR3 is TGTGCCAGCAGTGTATGGGTCGGGACGGGAGATACGCAGTATTTT.

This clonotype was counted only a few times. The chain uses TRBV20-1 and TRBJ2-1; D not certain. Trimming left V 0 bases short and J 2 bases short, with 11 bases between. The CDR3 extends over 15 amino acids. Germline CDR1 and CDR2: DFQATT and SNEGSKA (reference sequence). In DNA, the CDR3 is TGCAGTGCTAGAGACCGACTCAGACCCTACAATGAGCAGTTCTTC. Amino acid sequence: CSARDRLRPYNEQFF.

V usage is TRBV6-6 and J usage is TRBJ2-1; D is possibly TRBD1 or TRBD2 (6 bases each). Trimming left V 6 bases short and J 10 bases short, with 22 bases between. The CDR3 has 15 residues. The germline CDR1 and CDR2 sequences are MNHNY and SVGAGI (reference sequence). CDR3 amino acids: CASRSLRDKSYEQFF. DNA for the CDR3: TGTGCCAGCAGGTCCCTGCGGGACAAATCCTACGAGCAGTTCTTC.

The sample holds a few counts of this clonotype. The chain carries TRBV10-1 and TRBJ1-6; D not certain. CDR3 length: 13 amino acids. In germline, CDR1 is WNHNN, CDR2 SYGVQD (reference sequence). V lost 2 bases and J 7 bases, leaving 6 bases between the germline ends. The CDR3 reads CASSEDGNSPLHF. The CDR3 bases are TGCGCCAGCAGTGAGGACGGCAATTCACCCCTCCACTTT.

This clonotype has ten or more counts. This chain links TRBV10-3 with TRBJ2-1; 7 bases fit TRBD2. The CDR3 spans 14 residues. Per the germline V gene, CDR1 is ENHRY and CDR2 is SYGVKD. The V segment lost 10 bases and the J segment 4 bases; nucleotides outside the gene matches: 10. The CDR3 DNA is TGTGCCACCCAAGGGGACTACCCTTACAATGAGCAGTTCTTC. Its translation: CATQGDYPYNEQFF.

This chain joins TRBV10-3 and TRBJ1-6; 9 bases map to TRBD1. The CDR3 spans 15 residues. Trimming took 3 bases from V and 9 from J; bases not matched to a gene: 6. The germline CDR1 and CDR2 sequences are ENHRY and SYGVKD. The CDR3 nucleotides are TGTGCCATCAGTGAATCTAGGACAGGGGTTTCACCCCTCCACTTT. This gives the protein CAISESRTGVSPLHF.

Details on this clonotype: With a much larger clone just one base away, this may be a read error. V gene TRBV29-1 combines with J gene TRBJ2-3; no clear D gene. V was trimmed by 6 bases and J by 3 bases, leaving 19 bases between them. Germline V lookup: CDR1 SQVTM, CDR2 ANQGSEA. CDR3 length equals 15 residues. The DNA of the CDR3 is TGCAGCGTGAACCCGACCAGCACAAAGACAGATACGCAGTATTTT. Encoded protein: CSVNPTSTKTDTQYF.

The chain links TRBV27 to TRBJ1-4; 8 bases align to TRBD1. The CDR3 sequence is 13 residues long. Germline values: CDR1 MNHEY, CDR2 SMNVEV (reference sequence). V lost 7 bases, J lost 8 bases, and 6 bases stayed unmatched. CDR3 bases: TGTGCCAGCACTGGGAACAGGGGGGAAAAACTGTTTTTT. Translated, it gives CASTGNRGEKLFF.

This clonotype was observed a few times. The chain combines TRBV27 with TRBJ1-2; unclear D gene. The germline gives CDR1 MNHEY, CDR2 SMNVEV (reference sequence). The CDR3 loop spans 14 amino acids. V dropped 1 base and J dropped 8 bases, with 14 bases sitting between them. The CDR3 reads CASSLLGGLDGYTF. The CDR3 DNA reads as TGTGCCAGCAGTTTATTGGGAGGGTTGGACGGCTACACCTTC.

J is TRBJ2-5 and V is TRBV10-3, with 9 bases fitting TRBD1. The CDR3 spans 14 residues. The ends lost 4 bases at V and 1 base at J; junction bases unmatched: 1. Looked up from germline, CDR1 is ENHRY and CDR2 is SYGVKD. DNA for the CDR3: TGTGCCATCAGTGGGACAGGGGTCCAAGAGACCCAGTACTTC. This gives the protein CAISGTGVQETQYF.